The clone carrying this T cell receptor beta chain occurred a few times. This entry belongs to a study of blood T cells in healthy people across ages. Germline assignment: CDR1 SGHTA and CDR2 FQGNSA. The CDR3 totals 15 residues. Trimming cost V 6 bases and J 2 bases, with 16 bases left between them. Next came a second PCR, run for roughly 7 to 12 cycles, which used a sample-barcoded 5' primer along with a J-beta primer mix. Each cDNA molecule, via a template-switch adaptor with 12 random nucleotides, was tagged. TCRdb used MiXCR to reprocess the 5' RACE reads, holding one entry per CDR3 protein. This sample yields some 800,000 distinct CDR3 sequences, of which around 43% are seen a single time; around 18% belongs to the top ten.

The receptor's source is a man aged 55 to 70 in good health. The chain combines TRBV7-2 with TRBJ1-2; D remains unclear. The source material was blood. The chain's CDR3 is CASRMESTINYGYTF. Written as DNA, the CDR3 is TGTGCCAGCAGAATGGAGAGCACTATAAACTATGGCTACACCTTC.